The 7 T cell receptor beta chains below come from one sample, sequenced in a study of T cells in Graves' hyperthyroidism and ophthalmopathy. The investigators amplified TCR beta CDR3 regions from RNA transcripts. Researchers ran a first-round RT-PCR on the TCR CDR3 using the HTBI primer set. MiXCR, applied by TCRdb to the multiplex PCR reads, yields one record per CDR3 protein. The sample has some 400,000 distinct CDR3 sequences, around an eighth seen once. The sequenced sample was blood. Receptors originate from a man younger than 40 with Graves' hyperthyroidism that later progressed to Graves' ophthalmopathy.

This sequence joins TRBV5-1 and TRBJ1-6, with D maybe TRBD1 (5 bases). The CDR3 covers 15 residues. Trimming stripped 0 bases from V and 8 bases from J, with 12 bases between. In germline, CDR1 is SGHRS, CDR2 YFSETQ. The CDR3 region is CASSLAGTYYSPLHF. CDR3 nucleotides: TGCGCCAGCAGCTTGGCCGGGACTTATTATTCACCCCTCCACTTT.

This sequence joins TRBV7-2 and TRBJ2-7, with D perhaps TRBD2 (7 bases). This CDR3 spans 15 amino acids. Trimming stripped 5 bases from V and 3 bases from J, with 17 bases between. From germline, CDR1 is SGHTA and CDR2 FQGNSA. The CDR3 here is CASSLRGGGIYEQYF. The CDR3 DNA is TGTGCCAGCAGCCTCCGGGGAGGGGGGATCTACGAGCAGTACTTC.

This clonotype was seen repeatedly, ten times or more. V gene TRBV11-2 combines with J gene TRBJ2-3; 10 bases line up with TRBD2. J was trimmed by 2 bases and V by 6 bases; bases with no gene match: 5. Germline values: CDR1 SGHAT, CDR2 FQNNGV. The CDR3 length is 15 residues. CDR3 sequence (DNA): TGTGCCAGCAGGACCCTAGCGGGGGCCACAGATACGCAGTATTTT. It specifies CASRTLAGATDTQYF.

This clonotype occurred a few times. The rearrangement joins TRBV20-1 to TRBJ1-6, with 7 bases lining up with TRBD1. CDR3 length: 17 residues. After removal of 0 bases from V and 2 bases from J, the junction contained 7 bases not matched to a gene. Per germline, CDR1 DFQATT and CDR2 SNEGSKA (reference sequence). The CDR3 nucleotides read TGCAGTGCTAGAGAAGAACCGACAGGGACCTATAATTCACCCCTCCACTTT. Translation gives CSAREEPTGTYNSPLHF.

The chain links TRBV19 to TRBJ1-5; a possible D gene is TRBD1 (5 bases). CDR3 length equals 17 residues. CDR1 is LNHDA and CDR2 is SQIVND in the germline V gene (reference sequence). The V end was cut by 5 bases, the J end by 2 bases, with 19 bases between. The CDR3 region is CASSPPRRGVGNQPQHF. The DNA of the CDR3 is TGTGCCAGTAGTCCCCCCAGGAGAGGGGTAGGCAATCAGCCCCAGCATTTT.

The genes are TRBV25-1 and TRBJ1-2; D is uncertain. The germline CDR1 and CDR2 sequences are MGHDK and SYGVNS. Trimming took off 1 base at V and 4 bases at J, with 13 bases between the two ends. This CDR3 is 15 amino acids long. The DNA of the CDR3 is TGTGCCAGCAGTGAATCCTCCGGTGGGTCCTATGGCTACACCTTC. The encoded protein is CASSESSGGSYGYTF.

This clonotype has a handful of counts. The chain couples TRBV6-5 to TRBJ1-3; weak D call: TRBD1 (6 bases). This CDR3 contains 16 residues. V gave up 2 bases and J gave up 4 bases, with 15 bases separating them. Germline CDR1 is MNHEY and CDR2 is SVGAGI. As DNA, the CDR3 is TGTGCCAGCAGTTACGATCAACAGGGTTACGGAAACACCATATATTTT. Translating gives CASSYDQQGYGNTIYF.